This record looks at one TCR beta chain sequence and its context. These data come from a study of T cell repertoires in cytomegalovirus infection. MiXCR, applied by TCRdb to the reads, yields one record per CDR3 protein. The sample has roughly 500,000 distinct CDR3 sequences; more than 15% are singletons. With V trimmed by 4 bases and J by 9 bases, 4 bases remained unmatched. This CDR3 has 11 amino acids. The V gene's germline CDR1 is SGHDT and CDR2 YYEEEE. What was sequenced was CD8+ T cells from PBMCs. This receptor was obtained from a human donor in good health (CMV status not recorded). Some clones in this sample may be carry-over from other donors' samples. The J gene is TRBJ2-7, the V gene TRBV5-6; 7 bases line up with TRBD1. The CDR3 DNA is TGTGCCAGCAGCGGAGACAGGGCGCAGTACTTC. It is translated as CASSGDRAQYF.